A selection of T cell receptor beta chains follows, all from one sample in a study of CD8 T cells in Susac syndrome. TCRdb re-called the immunoSEQ multiplex PCR reads through MiXCR, storing one row per CDR3 protein. Of tens of thousands of distinct CDR3 sequences in the sample, roughly 96% were seen once. Sequenced: CD8+ T cells from PBMCs. These receptors originate from a human donor with Susac syndrome. The CDR3 runs from the conserved cysteine through the conserved F or W. D genes are given only for firm matches. Rows may omit the clone size; those that give it use once, few, many or a size class.

size: .
J: TRBJ2-5
D: .
V: TRBV7-2
DNA: TGTGCCAGCAGCTTAGACGGTCGGCAGGGGAGGAAAGAGACCCAGTACTTC
CDR3: CASSLDGRQGRKETQYF

size: .
J: TRBJ2-1
D: .
V: TRBV30
DNA: TGTGCCTGGAGTGTCTCACTAAACAATGAGCAGTTCTTC
CDR3: CAWSVSLNNEQFF

size: .
J: TRBJ2-5
D: TRBD2
V: TRBV3-1
DNA: TGTGCCAGCAGCCTGAGGAGCGGGGGGGCCAGTGAGACCCAGTACTTC
CDR3: CASSLRSGGASETQYF

size: .
J: TRBJ1-2
D: TRBD1
V: TRBV7-2
DNA: TGTGCCAGCAGCTCCCGGCCGGGACAGTGGACTGGCTACACCTTC
CDR3: CASSSRPGQWTGYTF

size: .
J: TRBJ2-1
D: TRBD2
V: TRBV4-3
DNA: TGCGCCAGCAGCCATGTCCCAGCGGGGGGGCGCAATGAGCAGTTCTTC
CDR3: CASSHVPAGGRNEQFF

size: .
J: TRBJ1-2
D: .
V: TRBV11-3
DNA: TGTGCCAGCAGCTCTCGGACAACTAACTATGGCTACACCTTC
CDR3: CASSSRTTNYGYTF

size: once
J: TRBJ1-2
D: .
V: TRBV29-1
DNA: TGCAGCGTTCGCCGGACATCCTATGGCTACACCTTC
CDR3: CSVRRTSYGYTF

size: .
J: TRBJ2-5
D: .
V: TRBV6-2/TRBV6-3
DNA: TGTGCCAGCAGTTACTCCGGCAGGGGGGATCGAGAGACCCAGTACTTC
CDR3: CASSYSGRGDRETQYF

size: .
J: TRBJ2-3
D: TRBD2
V: TRBV30
DNA: TGTGCCTGGAAAATGTTAGCGGGGACTTTGGCAGATACGCAGTATTTT
CDR3: CAWKMLAGTLADTQYF

size: .
J: TRBJ1-6
D: TRBD1
V: TRBV20-1
DNA: TGCAGTGCCCGAGGGGACAGGTATAATTCACCCCTCCACTTT
CDR3: CSARGDRYNSPLHF

size: .
J: TRBJ1-1
D: .
V: TRBV19
DNA: TGTGCCAGTAGTAGGGTCCTATCCATGAACACTGAAGCTTTCTTT
CDR3: CASSRVLSMNTEAFF

size: once
J: TRBJ1-2
D: TRBD1
V: TRBV30
DNA: TGTGCCTGGACCCGGGACAGGGGGCTCTATGGCTACACCTTC
CDR3: CAWTRDRGLYGYTF

size: .
J: TRBJ2-7
D: .
V: TRBV15
DNA: TGTGCCACCAGCAGAGATTTTGCCAGCTACGAGCAGTACTTC
CDR3: CATSRDFASYEQYF

size: .
J: TRBJ2-7
D: .
V: TRBV10-3
DNA: TGTGCCATCAGAAGCGGAGACGAGCAGTACTTC
CDR3: CAIRSGDEQYF

size: .
J: TRBJ1-1
D: .
V: TRBV6-2/TRBV6-3
DNA: TGTGCCAGCAGCCCCCAGGTGGGGGTCCAAACTGAAGCTTTCTTT
CDR3: CASSPQVGVQTEAFF

size: .
J: TRBJ2-7
D: .
V: TRBV6-5
DNA: TGTGCCAGCAGTCCCCGAGGCTACGAGCAGTACTTC
CDR3: CASSPRGYEQYF

size: few
J: TRBJ1-2
D: .
V: TRBV5-1
DNA: TGCGCCAGCAGCTTGCCCGACGTCACCGGCGGGGGCTACACCTTC
CDR3: CASSLPDVTGGGYTF

size: .
J: TRBJ2-7
D: .
V: TRBV24-1
DNA: TGTGCCACCAGTGATTTGCGGTCGGGCTACGAGCAGTACTTC
CDR3: CATSDLRSGYEQYF

size: .
J: TRBJ1-2
D: TRBD1
V: TRBV20-1
DNA: TGCAGTGCTTCGGACTCCTCCGGGACAGGGTTTAACTATGGCTACACCTTC
CDR3: CSASDSSGTGFNYGYTF

size: .
J: TRBJ1-2
D: .
V: TRBV19
DNA: TGTGCCAGTACCACCGGGCCGGAGGCCGGAGGTTGGGCCTATGGCTACACCTTC
CDR3: CASTTGPEAGGWAYGYTF

size: .
J: TRBJ1-5
D: .
V: TRBV7-2
DNA: TGTGCCAGCAGCTTAGACTTTCCGGGCAATCAGCCCCAGCATTTT
CDR3: CASSLDFPGNQPQHF

size: once
J: TRBJ1-1
D: .
V: TRBV20-1
DNA: TGCAGTGCTAGAGACGCAGGAGCGCACACTGAAGCTTTCTTT
CDR3: CSARDAGAHTEAFF